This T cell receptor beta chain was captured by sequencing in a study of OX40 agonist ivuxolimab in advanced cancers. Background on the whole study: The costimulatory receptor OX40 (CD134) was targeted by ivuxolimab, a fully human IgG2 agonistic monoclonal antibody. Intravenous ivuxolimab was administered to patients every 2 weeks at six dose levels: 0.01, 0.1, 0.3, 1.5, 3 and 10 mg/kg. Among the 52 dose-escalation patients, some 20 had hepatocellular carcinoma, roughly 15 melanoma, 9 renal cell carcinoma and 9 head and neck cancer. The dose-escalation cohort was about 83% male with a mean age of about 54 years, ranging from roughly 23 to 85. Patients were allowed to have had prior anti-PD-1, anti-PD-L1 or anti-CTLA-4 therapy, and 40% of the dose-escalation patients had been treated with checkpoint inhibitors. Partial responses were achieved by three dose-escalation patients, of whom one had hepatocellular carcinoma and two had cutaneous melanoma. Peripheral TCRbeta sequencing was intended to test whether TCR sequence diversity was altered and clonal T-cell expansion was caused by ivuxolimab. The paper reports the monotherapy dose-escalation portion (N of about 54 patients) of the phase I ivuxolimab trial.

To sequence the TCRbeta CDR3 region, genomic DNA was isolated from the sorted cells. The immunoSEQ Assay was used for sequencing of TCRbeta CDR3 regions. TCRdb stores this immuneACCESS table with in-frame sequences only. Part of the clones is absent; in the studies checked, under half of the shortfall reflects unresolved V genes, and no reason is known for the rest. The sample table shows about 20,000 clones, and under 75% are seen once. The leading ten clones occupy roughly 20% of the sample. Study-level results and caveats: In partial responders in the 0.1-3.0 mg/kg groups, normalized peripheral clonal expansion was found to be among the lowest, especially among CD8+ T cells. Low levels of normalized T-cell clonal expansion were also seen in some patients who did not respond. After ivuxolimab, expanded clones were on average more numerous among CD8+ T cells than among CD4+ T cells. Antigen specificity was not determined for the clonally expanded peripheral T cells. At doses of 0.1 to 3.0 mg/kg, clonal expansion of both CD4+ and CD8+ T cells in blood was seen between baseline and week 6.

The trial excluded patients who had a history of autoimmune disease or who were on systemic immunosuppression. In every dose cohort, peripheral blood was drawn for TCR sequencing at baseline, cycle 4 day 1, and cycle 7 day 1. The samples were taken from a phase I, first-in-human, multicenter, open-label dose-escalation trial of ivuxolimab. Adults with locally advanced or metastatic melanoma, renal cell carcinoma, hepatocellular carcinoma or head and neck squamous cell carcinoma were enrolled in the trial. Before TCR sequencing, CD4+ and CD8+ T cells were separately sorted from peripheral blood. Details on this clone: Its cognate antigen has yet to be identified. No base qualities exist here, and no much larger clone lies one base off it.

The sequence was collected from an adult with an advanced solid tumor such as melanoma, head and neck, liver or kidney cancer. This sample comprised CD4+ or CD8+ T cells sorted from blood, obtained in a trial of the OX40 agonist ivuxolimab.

At the DNA level, the sequence is TGTGCCAGCAGCGTAGAGTCCGCCGGTAATTCACCCCTCCACTTT. This translates into CASSVESAGNSPLHF. The rearranged chain carries TRBV9 and TRBJ1-6; a confident D gene designation cannot be given. V was cut back by 0 bases and J by 6 bases, leaving a gap of 10 bases between them. The CDR3 covers 15 residues, taking in both the cysteine and the phenylalanine. The DNA shown is the 45-base CDR3, in frame from base 1. In the germline V gene, CDR1 corresponds to SGDLS and CDR2 to YYNGEE.